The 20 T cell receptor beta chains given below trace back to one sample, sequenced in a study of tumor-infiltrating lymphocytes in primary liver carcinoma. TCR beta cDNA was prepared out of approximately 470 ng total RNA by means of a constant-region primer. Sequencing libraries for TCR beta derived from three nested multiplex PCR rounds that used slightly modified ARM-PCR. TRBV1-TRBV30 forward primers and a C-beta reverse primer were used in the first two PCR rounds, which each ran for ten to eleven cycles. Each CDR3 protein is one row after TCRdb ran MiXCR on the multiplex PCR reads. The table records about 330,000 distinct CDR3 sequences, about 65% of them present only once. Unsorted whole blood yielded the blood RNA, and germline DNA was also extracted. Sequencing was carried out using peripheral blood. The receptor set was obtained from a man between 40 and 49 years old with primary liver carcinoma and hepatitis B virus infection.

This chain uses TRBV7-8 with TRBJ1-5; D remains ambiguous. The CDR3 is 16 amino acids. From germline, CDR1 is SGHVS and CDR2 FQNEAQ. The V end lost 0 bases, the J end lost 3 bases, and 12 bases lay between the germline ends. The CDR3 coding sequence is TGTGCCAGCAGCTTAGCGCTTGGTGGCCTCAATCAGCCCCAGCATTTT. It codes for CASSLALGGLNQPQHF.

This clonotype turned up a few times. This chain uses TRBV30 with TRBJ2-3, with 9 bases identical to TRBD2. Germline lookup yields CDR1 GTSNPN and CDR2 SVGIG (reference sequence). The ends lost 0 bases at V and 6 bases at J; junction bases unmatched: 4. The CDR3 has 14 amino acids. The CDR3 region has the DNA TGTGCCTGGAGTGTGACTAGCGGATGGGATACGCAGTATTTT. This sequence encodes CAWSVTSGWDTQYF.

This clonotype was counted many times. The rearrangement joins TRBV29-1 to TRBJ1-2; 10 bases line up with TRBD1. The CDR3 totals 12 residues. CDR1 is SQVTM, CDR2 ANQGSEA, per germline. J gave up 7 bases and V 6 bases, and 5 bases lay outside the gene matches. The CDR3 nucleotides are TGCAGCGTCCCCGGGACAGGGGCTGGCTACACCTTC. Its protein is CSVPGTGAGYTF.

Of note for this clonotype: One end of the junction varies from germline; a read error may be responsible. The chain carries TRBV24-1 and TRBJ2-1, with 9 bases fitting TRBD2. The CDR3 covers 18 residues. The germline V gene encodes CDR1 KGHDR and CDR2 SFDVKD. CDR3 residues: CAISAAQTKREAVNEQFF. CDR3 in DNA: TGTGCCATCAGTGCGGCCCAGACAAAGCGGGAGGCGGTCAATGAGCAGTTCTTC.

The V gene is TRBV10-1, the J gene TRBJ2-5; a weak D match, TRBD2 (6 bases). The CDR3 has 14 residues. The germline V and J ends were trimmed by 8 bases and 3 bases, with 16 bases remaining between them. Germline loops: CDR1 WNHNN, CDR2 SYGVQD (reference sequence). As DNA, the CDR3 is TGCGCCAGCGGTCCCGGGGGAACAGAAGAGACCCAGTACTTC. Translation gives CASGPGGTEETQYF.

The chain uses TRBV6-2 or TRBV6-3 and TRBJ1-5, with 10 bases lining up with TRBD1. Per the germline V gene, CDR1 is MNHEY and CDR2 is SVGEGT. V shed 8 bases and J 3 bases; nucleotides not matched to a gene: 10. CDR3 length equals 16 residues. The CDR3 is CASHHRDRGPNQPQHF. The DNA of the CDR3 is TGTGCCAGCCACCACCGGGACAGGGGCCCCAATCAGCCCCAGCATTTT.

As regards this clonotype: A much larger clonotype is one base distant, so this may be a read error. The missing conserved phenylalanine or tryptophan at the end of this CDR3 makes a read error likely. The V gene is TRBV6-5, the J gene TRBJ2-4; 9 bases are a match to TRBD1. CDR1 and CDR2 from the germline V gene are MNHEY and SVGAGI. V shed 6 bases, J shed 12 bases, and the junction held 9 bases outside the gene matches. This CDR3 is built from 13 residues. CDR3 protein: CASRQDTGGTQYL. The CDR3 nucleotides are TGTGCCAGCAGACAGGATACAGGGGGCACTCAGTACTTA.

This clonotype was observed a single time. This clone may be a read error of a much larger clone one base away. The CDR3 coding sequence is TGTACCTGTCAACAGACGAACACTGAAGCTTTCTTT. As protein: CTCQQTNTEAFF. The chain uses TRBV6-6 and TRBJ1-1; D uncertain. CDR3 length: 12 amino acids. Per the germline V gene, CDR1 is MNHNY and CDR2 is SVGAGI (reference sequence).

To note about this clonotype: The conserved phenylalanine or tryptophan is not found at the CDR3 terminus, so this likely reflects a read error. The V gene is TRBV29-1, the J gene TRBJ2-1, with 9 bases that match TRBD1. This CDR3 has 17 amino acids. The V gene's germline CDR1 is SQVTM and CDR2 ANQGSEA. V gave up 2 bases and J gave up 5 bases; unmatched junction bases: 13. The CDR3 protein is CSVELSGTGYRDNEQFL. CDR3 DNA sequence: TGCAGCGTTGAATTGAGCGGGACAGGGTACAGAGACAATGAGCAGTTCCTC.

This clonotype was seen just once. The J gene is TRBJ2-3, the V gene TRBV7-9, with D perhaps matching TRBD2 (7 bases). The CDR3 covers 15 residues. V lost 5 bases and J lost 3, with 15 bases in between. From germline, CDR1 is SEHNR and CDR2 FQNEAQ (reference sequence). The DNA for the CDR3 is TGTGCCAGCAGCCCCGGACGGGGGGCAACAGATACGCAGTATTTT. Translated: CASSPGRGATDTQYF.

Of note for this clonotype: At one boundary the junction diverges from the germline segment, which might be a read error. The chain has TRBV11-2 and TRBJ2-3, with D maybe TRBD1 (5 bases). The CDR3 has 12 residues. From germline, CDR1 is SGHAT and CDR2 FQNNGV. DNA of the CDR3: TGTGACAGCAGCTCGACACAGGATATGCTGTATTTT. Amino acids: CDSSSTQDMLYF.

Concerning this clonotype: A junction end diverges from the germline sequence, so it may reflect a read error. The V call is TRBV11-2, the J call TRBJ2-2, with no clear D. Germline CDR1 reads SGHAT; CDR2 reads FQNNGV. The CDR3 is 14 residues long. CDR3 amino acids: CASCLVPNTGELFF. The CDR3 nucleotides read TGTGCCAGCTGCTTAGTTCCGAATACCGGGGAGCTGTTTTTT. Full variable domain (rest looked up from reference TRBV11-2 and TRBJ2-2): EAGVAQSPRYKIIEKRQSVAFWCNPISGHATLYWYQQILGQGPKLLIQFQNNGVVDDSQLPKDRFSAERLKGVDSTLKIQPAKLEDSAVYLCASCLVPNTGELFFGEGSRLTVL.

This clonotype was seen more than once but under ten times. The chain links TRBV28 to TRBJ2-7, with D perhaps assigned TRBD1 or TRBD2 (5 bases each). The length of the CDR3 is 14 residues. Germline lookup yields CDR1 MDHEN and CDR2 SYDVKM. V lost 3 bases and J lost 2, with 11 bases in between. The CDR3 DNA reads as TGTGCCAGCAGTTTTCGGGACGGTACCTACGAGCAGTACTTC. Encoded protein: CASSFRDGTYEQYF. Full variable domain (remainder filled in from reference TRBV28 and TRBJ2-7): DVKVTQSSRYLVKRTGEKVFLECVQDMDHENMFWYRQDPGLGLRLIYFSYDVKMKEKGDIPEGYSVSREKKERFSLILESASTNQTSMYLCASSFRDGTYEQYFGPGTRLTVT.

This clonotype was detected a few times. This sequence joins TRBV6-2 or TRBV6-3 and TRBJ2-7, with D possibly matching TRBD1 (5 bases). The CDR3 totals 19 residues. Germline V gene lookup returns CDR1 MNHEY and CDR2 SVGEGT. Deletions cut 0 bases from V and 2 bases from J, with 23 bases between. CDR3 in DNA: TGTGCCAGCAGTTACTCGATTCGATGGGGTCAGGGTCGCCCCTACGAGCAGTACTTC. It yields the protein CASSYSIRWGQGRPYEQYF.

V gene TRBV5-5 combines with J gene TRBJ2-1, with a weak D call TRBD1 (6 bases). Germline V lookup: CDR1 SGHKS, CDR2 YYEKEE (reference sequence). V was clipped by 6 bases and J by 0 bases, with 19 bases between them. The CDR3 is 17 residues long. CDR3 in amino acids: CASNLGHGLNSYNEQFF. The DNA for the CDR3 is TGTGCCAGCAACCTGGGACATGGGTTAAACTCCTACAATGAGCAGTTCTTC.

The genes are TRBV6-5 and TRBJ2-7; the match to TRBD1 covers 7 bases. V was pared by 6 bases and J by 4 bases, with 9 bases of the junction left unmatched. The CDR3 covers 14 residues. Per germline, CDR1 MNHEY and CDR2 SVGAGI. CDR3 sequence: CASSRNRGPYEQYF. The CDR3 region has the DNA TGTGCCAGCAGCAGGAACAGGGGTCCATACGAGCAGTACTTC.

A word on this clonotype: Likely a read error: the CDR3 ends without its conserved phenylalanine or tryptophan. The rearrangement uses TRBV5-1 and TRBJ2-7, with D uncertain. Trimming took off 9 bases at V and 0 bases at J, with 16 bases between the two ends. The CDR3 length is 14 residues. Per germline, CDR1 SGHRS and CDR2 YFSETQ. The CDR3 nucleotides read TGCGCCAACAGTCCCTATTCAGTCTCCTACGAGCAGTACTCC. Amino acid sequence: CANSPYSVSYEQYS.

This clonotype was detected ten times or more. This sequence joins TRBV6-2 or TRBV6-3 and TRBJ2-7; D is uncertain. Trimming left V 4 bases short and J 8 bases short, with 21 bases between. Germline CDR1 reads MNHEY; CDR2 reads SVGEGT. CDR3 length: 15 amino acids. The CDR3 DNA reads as TGTGCCAGCAGTTCTCTCGGGCGACCTTCTATACAGCAGTACTTC. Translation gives CASSSLGRPSIQQYF.

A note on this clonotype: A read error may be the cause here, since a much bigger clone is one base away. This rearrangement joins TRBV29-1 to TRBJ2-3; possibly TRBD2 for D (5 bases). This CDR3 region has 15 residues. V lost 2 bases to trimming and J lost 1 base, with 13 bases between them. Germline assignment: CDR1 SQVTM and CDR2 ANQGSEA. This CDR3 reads CSVESWQEGTDTQYF. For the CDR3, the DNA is TGCAGCGTTGAATCCTGGCAGGAGGGCACAGATACGCAGTATTTT.

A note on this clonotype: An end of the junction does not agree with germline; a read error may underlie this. The DNA for the CDR3 is TGTGCCAGCAACGCAGGGAACACCGGGGAACTGTTTTTT. Its translation is CASNAGNTGELFF. The chain has TRBV11-2 and TRBJ2-2, with D tentatively TRBD1 or TRBD2 (5 bases each). CDR1 and CDR2 from the germline V gene are SGHAT and FQNNGV. The CDR3 contains 13 residues.